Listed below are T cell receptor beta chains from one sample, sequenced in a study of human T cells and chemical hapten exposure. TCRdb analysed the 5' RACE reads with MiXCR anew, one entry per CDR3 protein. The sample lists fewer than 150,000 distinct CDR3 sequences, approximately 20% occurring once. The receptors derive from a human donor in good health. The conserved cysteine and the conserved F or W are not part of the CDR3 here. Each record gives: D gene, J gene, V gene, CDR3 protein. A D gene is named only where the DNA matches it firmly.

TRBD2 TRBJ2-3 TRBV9 ASSAGTSGTTDTQY
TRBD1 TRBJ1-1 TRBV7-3 ASSSWTGMNTEAF
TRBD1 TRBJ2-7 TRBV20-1 SARGPPGQGKGSSYEQY
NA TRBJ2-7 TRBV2 ASIPGPRIGEQY
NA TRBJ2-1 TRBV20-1 SARMYNEQF
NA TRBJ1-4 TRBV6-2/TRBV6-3 ASVNAGDEKLF
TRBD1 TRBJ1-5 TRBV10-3 AISAGGGNQPQH
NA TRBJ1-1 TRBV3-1 ASSQDRRVNTEAF
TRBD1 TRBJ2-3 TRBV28 ASSRYLTGTGVGDTQY
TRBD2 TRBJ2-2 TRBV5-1 ASSLATLALAGVWTGELF
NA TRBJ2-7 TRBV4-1 ASSQDSYEQY